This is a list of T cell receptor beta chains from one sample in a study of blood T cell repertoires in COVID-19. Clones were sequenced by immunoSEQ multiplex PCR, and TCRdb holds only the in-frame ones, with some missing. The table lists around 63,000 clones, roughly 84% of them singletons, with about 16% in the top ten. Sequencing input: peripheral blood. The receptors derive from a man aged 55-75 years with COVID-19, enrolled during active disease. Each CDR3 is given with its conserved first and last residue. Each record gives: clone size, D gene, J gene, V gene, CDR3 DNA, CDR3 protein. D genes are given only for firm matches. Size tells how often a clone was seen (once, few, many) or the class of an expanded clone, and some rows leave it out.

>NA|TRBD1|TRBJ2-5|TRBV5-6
TGTGCCAGCAGCTTAGGACAGGGAATACAGACCCAGTACTTC
CASSLGQGIQTQYF
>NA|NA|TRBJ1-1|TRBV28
TGTGCCAGCAGTTCACTGGGCCAGGAGGAAACTGAAGCTTTCTTT
CASSSLGQEETEAFF
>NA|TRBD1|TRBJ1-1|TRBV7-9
TGTGCCAGCAGCTTAGCGCGAGAAGGGGGCGTTGAAGCTTTCTTT
CASSLAREGGVEAFF
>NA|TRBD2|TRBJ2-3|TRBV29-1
TGCAGCGTTGCCCGGGGGGGGAAGCGCCGCACAGATACGCAGTATTTT
CSVARGGKRRTDTQYF
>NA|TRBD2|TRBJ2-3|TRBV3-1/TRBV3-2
TGTGCCAGCAGCCCGAGCGGGATCACAGATACGCAGTATTTT
CASSPSGITDTQYF
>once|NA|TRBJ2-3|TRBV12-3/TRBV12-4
TGTGCCAGCAGGGCCGCGGGGTCGTCGCAGTATTTT
CASRAAGSSQYF
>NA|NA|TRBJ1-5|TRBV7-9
TGTGCCAGCAGCTTAGAGGGGGATCAGCCCCAGCATTTT
CASSLEGDQPQHF
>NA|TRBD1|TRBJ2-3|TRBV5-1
TGCGCCAGCAGCTTCGGTGCGCAGGGGGCAGGAGATACGCAGTATTTT
CASSFGAQGAGDTQYF
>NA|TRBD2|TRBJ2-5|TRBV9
TGTGCCAGCAGCGTAGCGGCTAGCGGGGGGCAGGGGGAGACCCAGTACTTC
CASSVAASGGQGETQYF
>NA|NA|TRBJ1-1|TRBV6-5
TGTGCCAGCAGTTACGGGGCAGGACCGAACACTGAAGCTTTCTTT
CASSYGAGPNTEAFF
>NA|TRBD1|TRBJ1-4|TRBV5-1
TGCGCCAGCAGCACCCAGGGACAGGGAGAAAAACTGTTTTTT
CASSTQGQGEKLFF
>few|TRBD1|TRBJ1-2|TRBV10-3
TGTGCCATCAGCCGGGACAGGGTAAACTATGGCTACACCTTC
CAISRDRVNYGYTF
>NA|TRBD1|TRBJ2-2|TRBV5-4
TGTGCCAGCAGCTTGGACGGACAGGCAAACACCGGGGAGCTGTTTTTT
CASSLDGQANTGELFF
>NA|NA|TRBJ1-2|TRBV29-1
TGCAGCGTTCGAGTCAAGAGGTTCGGCTATGGCTACACCTTC
CSVRVKRFGYGYTF
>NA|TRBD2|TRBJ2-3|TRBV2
TGTGCCAGCAGTGAATATAGCGGGGGGGCGGTAGCAGATACGCAGTATTTT
CASSEYSGGAVADTQYF
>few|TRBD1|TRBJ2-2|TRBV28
TGTGCCAGCAGCCGGACAGGGGGCAGCACCGGGGAGCTGTTTTTT
CASSRTGGSTGELFF
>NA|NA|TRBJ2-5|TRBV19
TGTGCCAGTGTGGGGGGGGCTCGGGAGACCCAGTACTTC
CASVGGARETQYF
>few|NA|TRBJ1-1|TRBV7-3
TGTGCCAGCAGCTTCCAGATGAACACTGAAGCTTTCTTT
CASSFQMNTEAFF
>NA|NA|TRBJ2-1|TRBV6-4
TGTGCCAGCAGTGTCCCCCTTTGGGTCCTCAGCGATGAGCAGTTCTTC
CASSVPLWVLSDEQFF
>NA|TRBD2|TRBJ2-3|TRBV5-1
TGCGCCAGCAGCTTGGGCCTAGCGGGAGAAACAGATACGCAGTATTTT
CASSLGLAGETDTQYF
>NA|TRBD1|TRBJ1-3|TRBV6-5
TGTGCCAGCATGCTGACAGGGACACGTGGAAACACCATATATTTT
CASMLTGTRGNTIYF
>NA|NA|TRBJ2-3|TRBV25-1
TGTGCCAGCAGTAAACAGACAGTCACAGATACGCAGTATTTT
CASSKQTVTDTQYF
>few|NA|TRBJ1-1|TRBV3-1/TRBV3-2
TGTGCCAGCAGCCAAGGTGAGGGAAGGGAAGCTTTCTTT
CASSQGEGREAFF
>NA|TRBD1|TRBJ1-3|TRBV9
TGTGCCAGCAGCGTAGGGGACAGGGGAGGAAACACCATATATTTT
CASSVGDRGGNTIYF
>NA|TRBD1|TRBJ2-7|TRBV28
TGTGCCAGCAGACCGGGACAGTCCTACGAGCAGTACTTC
CASRPGQSYEQYF
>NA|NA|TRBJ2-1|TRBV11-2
TGTGCCAGCAGCTTAGGGGTTAGGATTTCGGGTGAGCAGTTCTTC
CASSLGVRISGEQFF
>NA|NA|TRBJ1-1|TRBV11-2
TGTGCCAGCAGCTTAGGAACAGTGAACACTGAAGCTTTCTTT
CASSLGTVNTEAFF
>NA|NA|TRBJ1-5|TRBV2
TGTGCCAGCAGTGAAGGGACGGACAATAGCAATCAGCCCCAGCATTTT
CASSEGTDNSNQPQHF
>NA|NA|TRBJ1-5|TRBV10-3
TGTGCCATCAGTCCACACGGCAATCAGCCCCAGCATTTT
CAISPHGNQPQHF
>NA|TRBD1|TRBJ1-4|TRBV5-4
TGTGCCAGCAGCCGGGGGACAGACTCTGCAACTAATGAAAAACTGTTTTTT
CASSRGTDSATNEKLFF
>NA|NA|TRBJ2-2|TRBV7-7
TGTGCCAGCAGCCCCGGTACAGTCACCGGGGAGCTGTTTTTT
CASSPGTVTGELFF
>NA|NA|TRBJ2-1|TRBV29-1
TGCAGCGTTGCTGTAACTAACAATGAGCAGTTCTTC
CSVAVTNNEQFF
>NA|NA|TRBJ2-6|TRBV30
TGTGCCTGGGCTCGGGGGAGTGGGGCCAACGTCCTGACTTTC
CAWARGSGANVLTF
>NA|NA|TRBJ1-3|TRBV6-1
TGTGCCAGCAGTGAAGTGCCGAGGTTCTCTGGAAACACCATATATTTT
CASSEVPRFSGNTIYF
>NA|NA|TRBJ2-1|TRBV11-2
TGTGCCAGCAGCTTCATAAGGGGCCAGGGGTTCAATGAGCAGTTCTTC
CASSFIRGQGFNEQFF
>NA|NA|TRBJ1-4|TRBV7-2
TGTGCCAGCAGCTTAGGCGGTCAGGGGAATGAAAAACTGTTTTTT
CASSLGGQGNEKLFF
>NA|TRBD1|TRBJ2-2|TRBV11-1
TGTGCCAGCAGCTTAGCGGGACAGGGGCCAACGAACACCGGGGAGCTGTTTTTT
CASSLAGQGPTNTGELFF
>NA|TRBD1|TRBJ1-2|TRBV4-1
TGCGCCAGCAGCCATCGAGACAGGGTTTTTGGCTACACCTTC
CASSHRDRVFGYTF
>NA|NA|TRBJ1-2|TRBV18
TGTGCCAGCTCACCCCTCACAGAAAGCTATGGCTACACCTTC
CASSPLTESYGYTF
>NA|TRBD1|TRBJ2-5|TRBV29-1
TGCAGCGTTGAAGAATCAGGGGGCGAGACCCAGTACTTC
CSVEESGGETQYF
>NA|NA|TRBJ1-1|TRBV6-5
TGTGCCAGCAGTCCACGGGGTGACACTGAAGCTTTCTTT
CASSPRGDTEAFF
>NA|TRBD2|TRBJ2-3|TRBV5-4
TGTGCCAGCAGCTTAGTTATCGGGACTAGCGGGACAGATACGCAGTATTTT
CASSLVIGTSGTDTQYF
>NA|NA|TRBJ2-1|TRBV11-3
TGTGCCAGCAGCTTCAGGGGTGAGCAGTTCTTC
CASSFRGEQFF
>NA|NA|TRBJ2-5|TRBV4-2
TGTGCCAGCAGCCAAGGTCGGAGCGGAGAGACCCAGTACTTC
CASSQGRSGETQYF
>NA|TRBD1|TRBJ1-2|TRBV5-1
TGCGCCAGCAGCTTGGCAGGGGGGAATGGCCTCTACACCTTC
CASSLAGGNGLYTF
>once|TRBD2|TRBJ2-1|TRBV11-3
TGTGCCAGCAGTAAAATAGCGGGATACAATGAGCAGTTCTTC
CASSKIAGYNEQFF